Below are 8 T cell receptor beta chains sequenced from a single sample in a study of PD-1 blockade in classical Hodgkin lymphoma. Following autologous stem cell transplantation, relapse occurred in every patient, and exposure to brentuximab vedotin varied. Some clones are missing from TCRdb's copy, which holds only in-frame ones; the method was immunoSEQ multiplex PCR. This sample has some 23,000 clones, with about 83% found just once. The sequencing used peripheral blood mononuclear cells (PBMCs), collected before the second cycle of nivolumab. These receptors originate from a human donor with classical Hodgkin lymphoma.

This clone was detected a few times. The gene calls are TRBV30 and TRBJ1-4; TRBD1 might be the D (5 bases). Trimming took off 6 bases at V and 8 bases at J, with 10 bases between the two ends. From germline, CDR1 is GTSNPN and CDR2 SVGIG (reference sequence). The CDR3 runs 11 residues. The CDR3 nucleotides are TGTGCCTGTGGAAGGGGAGAAAAACTGTTTTTT. As protein: CACGRGEKLFF.

A single count supports this clone. The chain has TRBV4-3 and TRBJ2-7; TRBD2 might be the D (6 bases). The CDR3 totals 15 residues. Looked up from germline, CDR1 is LGHNA and CDR2 is YSLEER. The V end lost 1 base, the J end lost 4 bases, and 14 bases lay between the germline ends. The CDR3 DNA reads TGCGCCAGCAGCCAAGGGGAGGCAGGGTCATACGAGCAGTACTTC. Translation gives CASSQGEAGSYEQYF.

The chain recombines TRBV5-8 with TRBJ2-5; 7 bases line up with TRBD1. CDR1 is SGHTS, CDR2 YDEGEE, per germline. The CDR3 extends over 15 amino acids. V gave up 4 bases and J gave up 5 bases; unmatched junction bases: 11. This chain's CDR3 is CASSRGTALEETQYF. Here the CDR3 DNA reads TGTGCCAGCAGCCGTGGGACAGCCCTGGAGGAGACCCAGTACTTC.

This CDR3 is CASSLTSSYEQYF. The CDR3 coding sequence is TGTGCCAGCAGCCTGACTAGCTCCTACGAGCAGTACTTC. J is TRBJ2-7 and V is TRBV14, with a weak D call TRBD2 (6 bases). Germline CDR1 is SGHDN and CDR2 is FVKESK. The CDR3 runs to 13 residues. V lost 4 bases and J 0 bases, leaving 7 bases between the germline ends.

The rearrangement uses TRBV4-1 and TRBJ1-4, with a possible D match to TRBD1 (6 bases). V gave up 5 bases and J gave up 7 bases, with 17 bases separating them. Germline CDR1 and CDR2: MGHRA and YSYEKL. The CDR3 spans 15 residues. As DNA, the CDR3 is TGCGCCAGCAGCACTCCAAGACAGGCGGGTGAAAAACTGTTTTTT. Residues: CASSTPRQAGEKLFF.

This clone was seen just once. V and J are TRBV6-5 and TRBJ2-1; 12 bases map to TRBD1. CDR1 and CDR2 from the germline V gene are MNHEY and SVGAGI. The trim removed 4 bases at V and 8 bases at J, leaving 9 bases unmatched. The CDR3 has 16 amino acids. Written as DNA, the CDR3 is TGTGCCAGCAGTTCGATACCGGGACAGGGGGCCTATGAGCAGTTCTTC. Translation: CASSSIPGQGAYEQFF.

The CDR3 DNA reads as TGTGCCAGCAGACCCCCTAGCGGGAGTTGGTTCTTC. Residues: CASRPPSGSWFF. The chain carries TRBV27 and TRBJ2-1, with 10 bases identical to TRBD2. Germline V lookup: CDR1 MNHEY, CDR2 SMNVEV (reference sequence). The CDR3 has 12 residues. The J segment lost 15 bases and the V segment lost 6 bases, leaving 8 bases of the junction unmatched.

The rearrangement links TRBV27 to TRBJ2-7, with TRBD1 as a possible D gene (5 bases). The V gene's germline CDR1 is MNHEY and CDR2 SMNVEV (reference sequence). The CDR3 sequence is 13 residues long. V gave up 4 bases and J gave up 5 bases, with 12 bases separating them. The CDR3 nucleotides are TGTGCCAGCAGTTCCAGGACAACCCACGAGCAGTACTTC. Protein product: CASSSRTTHEQYF.